Shown below are 25 T cell receptor beta chains from a single sample sequenced in a study of blood T cell repertoires in COVID-19. Here immunoSEQ multiplex PCR was the method, and the copy in TCRdb shows in-frame clones only, minus some. The sample consists of about 360,000 clones, 87% of them appearing once. Sequences were obtained from PBMCs or T cells enriched from blood (not recorded which). The receptors stem from a man aged 25-45 years who had recovered from COVID-19.

The chain joins TRBV7-2 to TRBJ1-2; D ambiguous. In germline, CDR1 is SGHTA, CDR2 FQGNSA. V was cut by 2 bases and J by 5 bases, with 12 bases left in between. The CDR3 has 14 residues. In DNA, the CDR3 is TGTGCCAGCAGCTTAACTAGATCCATATATGGCTACACCTTC. This codes for CASSLTRSIYGYTF. Full variable domain (remainder filled in from reference TRBV7-2 and TRBJ1-2): GAGVSQSPSNKVTEKGKDVELRCDPISGHTALYWYRQSLGQGLEFLIYFQGNSAPDKSGLPSDRFSAERTGGSVSTLTIQRTQQEDSAVYLCASSLTRSIYGYTFGSGTRLTVV.

J is TRBJ1-1 and V is TRBV6-1, with 8 bases lining up with TRBD1. V was clipped by 2 bases and J by 7 bases; unmatched bases: 6. The V gene's germline CDR1 is MNHNS and CDR2 SASEGT. The CDR3 extends over 14 amino acids. The CDR3 region has the DNA TGTGCCAGCAGTGAAAGGACAGGGTGGGTTGAAGCTTTCTTT. Translating gives CASSERTGWVEAFF.

This clone has only one observation. The genes are TRBV7-9 and TRBJ2-7; 7 positions match TRBD2. Germline CDR1 is SEHNR and CDR2 is FQNEAQ (reference sequence). The CDR3 totals 15 residues. J lost 3 bases, V lost 5 bases, and 10 bases had no gene match. CDR3 in DNA: TGTGCCAGCAGCCCCGCGGGGGACCCTTTCTACGAGCAGTACTTC. Translation: CASSPAGDPFYEQYF.

V gene TRBV6-5 combines with J gene TRBJ2-5, with 11 nucleotides matching TRBD2. In germline, CDR1 is MNHEY, CDR2 SVGAGI. This CDR3 contains 15 residues. After removal of 7 bases from V and 4 bases from J, the junction contained 8 bases not matched to a gene. CDR3 protein: CASKLAGEKGETQYF. DNA for the CDR3: TGTGCCAGCAAACTAGCGGGAGAAAAAGGAGAGACCCAGTACTTC.

V is TRBV9 and J is TRBJ1-1, with D possibly matching TRBD1 (5 bases). The CDR3 is made up of 13 amino acids. CDR1 and CDR2 (germline): SGDLS, YYNGEE. V was clipped by 3 bases and J by 3 bases, with 9 bases between them. CDR3 DNA sequence: TGTGCCAGCAGCGGAAGGGGTGACACTGAAGCTTTCTTT. It codes for CASSGRGDTEAFF. Supplemented by reference TRBV9 and TRBJ1-1, the full variable domain reads DSGVTQTPKHLITATGQRVTLRCSPRSGDLSVYWYQQSLDQGLQFLIQYYNGEERAKGNILERFSAQQFPDLHSELNLSSLELGDSALYFCASSGRGDTEAFFGQGTRLTVV.

The chain carries TRBV5-1 and TRBJ2-5, with 8 bases aligning to TRBD1. J was trimmed by 4 bases and V by 1 base; bases with no gene match: 9. Germline lookup yields CDR1 SGHRS and CDR2 YFSETQ. The CDR3 totals 16 residues. This CDR3 is CASSLYGQGIPETQYF. The CDR3 bases are TGCGCCAGCAGCTTGTATGGACAGGGAATCCCAGAGACCCAGTACTTC.

This clone was counted once. The gene calls are TRBV19 and TRBJ1-5; no clear D gene. The V gene's germline CDR1 is LNHDA and CDR2 SQIVND (reference sequence). The CDR3 covers 15 residues. Trimming removed 1 base at V and 7 bases at J, with 14 bases between. CDR3 nucleotide sequence: TGTGCCAGTAGTATAGGACTCCCGAACGGCCAGCCCCAGCATTTT. This translates into CASSIGLPNGQPQHF.

The chain carries TRBV19 and TRBJ2-2; D not certain. Germline V lookup: CDR1 LNHDA, CDR2 SQIVND (reference sequence). The CDR3 spans 14 residues. V lost 7 bases and J 0 bases, leaving 9 bases between the germline ends. The CDR3 sequence: CASKRLPNTGELFF. In DNA form, the CDR3 reads TGTGCCAGTAAAAGACTTCCGAACACCGGGGAGCTGTTTTTT.

J is TRBJ1-1 and V is TRBV10-1; 8 bases map to TRBD1. With 6 bases clipped from V and 3 bases from J, the junction kept 3 bases outside the gene matches. The CDR3 sequence is 13 residues long. Germline V CDR1 and CDR2: WNHNN, SYGVQD (reference sequence). The DNA for the CDR3 is TGCGCCAGCAGCAGGGGGCGTGACACTGAAGCTTTCTTT. Its protein product is CASSRGRDTEAFF.

A note on this clone: Other nucleotide sequences in the sample specify the same CDR3. The chain has TRBV9 and TRBJ2-1; TRBD2 aligns across 8 bases. Trimming took 0 bases from V and 1 from J; bases not matched to a gene: 0. CDR3 length equals 15 residues. CDR1 is SGDLS and CDR2 is YYNGEE in the germline V gene. CDR3 sequence reads: CASSVVAGSYNEQFF. The CDR3 DNA is TGTGCCAGCAGCGTAGTAGCGGGGTCCTACAATGAGCAGTTCTTC.

The CDR3 region is CASSRQEGEKLFF. The CDR3 DNA follows: TGTGCCAGCAGCCGGCAGGAGGGGGAAAAACTGTTTTTT. V is TRBV27 and J is TRBJ1-4; D perhaps matches TRBD1 (5 bases). CDR3 length equals 13 residues. Germline CDR1 reads MNHEY; CDR2 reads SMNVEV (reference sequence). V was pared by 6 bases and J by 8 bases, with 13 bases between. The whole variable domain, filled in from reference TRBV27 and TRBJ1-4, reads EAQVTQNPRYLITVTGKKLTVTCSQNMNHEYMSWYRQDPGLGLRQIYYSMNVEVTDKGDVPEGYKVSRKEKRNFPLILESPSPNQTSLYFCASSRQEGEKLFFGSGTQLSVL.

V usage is TRBV5-4 and J usage is TRBJ2-7; D unclear. Germline values: CDR1 SGHNT, CDR2 YYREEE (reference sequence). The CDR3 is 13 amino acids. The V end was cut by 4 bases, the J end by 1 base, with 9 bases between. Written as DNA, the CDR3 is TGTGCCAGCAGCATGGATCCATCCTACGAGCAGTACTTC. Protein product: CASSMDPSYEQYF.

The rearrangement links TRBV27 to TRBJ2-7; 7 bases line up with TRBD1. CDR3 length: 16 amino acids. Germline CDR1 MNHEY, CDR2 SMNVEV (reference sequence). Unmatched junction bases numbered 8, after V lost 3 bases and J lost 0 bases. Here the CDR3 reads CASSLGQPRVSYEQYF. DNA for the CDR3: TGTGCCAGCAGTTTGGGACAGCCCCGGGTCTCCTACGAGCAGTACTTC.

The chain uses TRBV4-1 and TRBJ1-1; D not resolved. This CDR3 is built from 13 residues. Trimming removed 5 bases at V and 4 bases at J, with 11 bases between. The germline gives CDR1 MGHRA, CDR2 YSYEKL. The CDR3: CASSWRGSTEAFF. DNA of the CDR3: TGCGCCAGCAGCTGGAGAGGGAGCACTGAAGCTTTCTTT.

This clone was recorded only once. The chain recombines TRBV6-1 with TRBJ1-6; D call uncertain. Germline CDR1 reads MNHNS; CDR2 reads SASEGT. V dropped 1 base and J dropped 10 bases, with 8 bases sitting between them. The CDR3 runs 13 residues. CDR3 nucleotide sequence: TGTGCCAGCAGTGAAGTGGGAGAATCACCCCTCCACTTT. Translated, it gives CASSEVGESPLHF.

The gene calls are TRBV12-5 and TRBJ1-1; TRBD1 matches at 10 bases. This CDR3 contains 19 residues. Germline loops: CDR1 LGHNT, CDR2 FRNRAP. J lost 0 bases, V lost 0 bases, and 10 bases had no gene match. This chain's CDR3 is CASGLVLWGQGFMNTEAFF. DNA of the CDR3: TGTGCTAGTGGTTTGGTACTTTGGGGACAGGGGTTTATGAACACTGAAGCTTTCTTT.

The gene calls are TRBV6-1 and TRBJ2-5; 8 nucleotides line up with TRBD1. CDR3 length: 15 residues. V shed 3 bases, J shed 6 bases, and the junction held 9 bases outside the gene matches. Germline-derived CDR1 and CDR2 are MNHNS and SASEGT. CDR3 sequence reads: CASSEPGQGGKTQYF. In DNA form, the CDR3 reads TGTGCCAGCAGTGAGCCAGGACAGGGAGGAAAGACCCAGTACTTC.

This clone appeared a single time. The chain joins TRBV7-9 to TRBJ1-3; no firm D call. V gave up 3 bases and J gave up 0 bases, with 9 bases separating them. CDR1 and CDR2 (germline): SEHNR, FQNEAQ (reference sequence). The CDR3 consists of 15 residues. CDR3 in DNA: TGTGCCAGCAGCTTGTTACCTAACTCTGGAAACACCATATATTTT. It is translated as CASSLLPNSGNTIYF. Based on the CDR3 plus reference TRBV7-9 and TRBJ1-3, the full variable domain is DTGVSQNPRHKITKRGQNVTFRCDPISEHNRLYWYRQTLGQGPEFLTYFQNEAQLEKSRLLSDRFSAERPKGSFSTLEIQRTEQGDSAMYLCASSLLPNSGNTIYFGEGSWLTVV.

The J gene is TRBJ2-5, the V gene TRBV10-3, with a tentative D call TRBD2 (6 bases). The ends were cut back, 6 bases at V and 1 base at J, with 6 bases in the middle. The CDR3 totals 12 residues. Germline CDR1 is ENHRY and CDR2 is SYGVKD. The CDR3 DNA follows: TGTGCCATCAGGGGAGGCCAAGAGACCCAGTACTTC. Protein: CAIRGGQETQYF.

The chain has TRBV18 and TRBJ2-7, with a tentative D call TRBD2 (6 bases). The CDR3 totals 14 residues. The germline V gene encodes CDR1 KGHSH and CDR2 LQKENI. V shed 4 bases and J shed 6 bases, with 16 bases lying between them. CDR3 nucleotide sequence: TGTGCCAGCTCACTGGCGGAGGGCAGAGGCGAGCAGTACTTC. Protein: CASSLAEGRGEQYF. Filled out from reference TRBV18 and TRBJ2-7, the complete variable domain reads NAGVMQNPRHLVRRRGQEARLRCSPMKGHSHVYWYRQLPEEGLKFMVYLQKENIIDESGMPKERFSAEFPKEGPSILRIQQVVRGDSAAYFCASSLAEGRGEQYFGPGTRLTVT.

The J gene is TRBJ1-2, the V gene TRBV6-1, with no clear D. CDR3 size: 15 residues. The V end was cut by 2 bases, the J end by 7 bases, with 17 bases between. Per germline, CDR1 MNHNS and CDR2 SASEGT. The CDR3 is CASSERSGIGAGYTF. The CDR3 DNA reads TGTGCCAGCAGTGAAAGGTCGGGAATTGGAGCTGGCTACACCTTC.

The J gene is TRBJ1-1, the V gene TRBV6-1; no reliable D call. Trimming took off 2 bases at V and 0 bases at J, with 7 bases between the two ends. The germline V gene encodes CDR1 MNHNS and CDR2 SASEGT. This CDR3 is built from 14 residues. The chain's CDR3 is CASSESVMNTEAFF. DNA of the CDR3: TGTGCCAGCAGTGAATCGGTCATGAACACTGAAGCTTTCTTT.

The V call is TRBV11-2, the J call TRBJ2-5; D may be TRBD2 (6 bases). Trimming took 7 bases from V and 4 from J, leaving 10 bases between them. The CDR3 consists of 12 residues. Per germline, CDR1 SGHAT and CDR2 FQNNGV. The CDR3 loop is CASNPGGETQYF. The CDR3 bases are TGTGCCAGCAACCCCGGGGGAGAGACCCAGTACTTC.

This chain joins TRBV3-1 (or the pseudogene TRBV3-2) and TRBJ1-6, with unresolved D. Germline CDR1 and CDR2: LGHDT and YNNKEL (reference sequence). V was clipped by 4 bases and J by 5 bases, with 6 bases between them. The CDR3 contains 13 residues. CDR3 protein: CASSPRDNSPLHF. CDR3 coding DNA: TGTGCCAGCAGCCCCCGGGATAATTCACCCCTCCACTTT.

This sequence joins TRBV20-1 and TRBJ1-2; D is possibly TRBD1 (5 bases). CDR1 and CDR2 (germline): DFQATT, SNEGSKA (reference sequence). This CDR3 contains 10 residues. The CDR3, as DNA: TGCATCCCGGGAGGGGACGTATACACCTTC. It is translated as CIPGGDVYTF.